This T cell receptor (beta chain) was captured by sequencing in a study of blood T cell repertoires in COVID-19. Overall study: Sites across the United States, Italy and Spain contributed samples from acute and convalescent COVID-19. In each case, the material was cDNA or gDNA derived from T cells, B-cell-depleted T cells, or PBMCs.

Between the trimmed V and J ends, which lost 6 bases and 6 bases, there was a span of 19 bases. There are 15 residues in the CDR3. The germline gives CDR1 KGHSH, CDR2 LQKENI. In the original processing: Amplification with reference gene primers provided the estimates of nucleated cell counts. Measured with immunoSEQ multiplex PCR; TCRdb has only the in-frame clones, and not every one. V and J calls and clone size come straight from that table; D and trimming were deduced from the DNA. In the table there are 70,000 to 85,000 clones, roughly four fifths of which are singletons. This clonotype originated in a man at least 80 years old with acute or convalescent COVID-19. Sequenced input: peripheral blood. V and J are TRBV18 and TRBJ2-3; D gene uncertain. CDR3 loop: CASSPSNQRADTQYF. The CDR3 bases are TGTGCCAGCTCCCCCTCAAACCAGCGTGCGGATACGCAGTATTTT.